This TCR beta chain was sequenced for a study of cytomegalovirus exposure and HLA in healthy donors. The V gene's germline CDR1 is LGHNA and CDR2 YSLEER. This CDR3 is 17 amino acids long. V was pared by 0 bases and J by 7 bases, with 8 bases of the junction left unmatched. Primers: 60 Vbeta forward and 13 Jbeta reverse. Repertoires were generated with immunoSEQ multiplex PCR, while TCRdb's copy carries only in-frame clones and drops some. The sample lists 100,000 to 150,000 clones, 81% occurring once. What was sequenced was PBMCs. The source of this sequence is a man aged 18 to 30 in good health and CMV-seronegative. V and J are TRBV4-3 and TRBJ1-6; 8 nucleotides agree with TRBD1. The chain's CDR3 is CASSQEGPDRVNSPLHF. DNA of the CDR3: TGCGCCAGCAGCCAAGAAGGCCCGGACAGGGTCAATTCACCCCTCCACTTT.